This T cell receptor beta chain was identified in a study of blood T cell repertoires in COVID-19. This CDR3 comprises 14 residues. CDR1 SGHKS and CDR2 YYEKEE come from the germline V gene (reference sequence). J was trimmed by 2 bases and V by 8 bases; bases with no gene match: 7. Seattle researchers signed up patients amid active infection and tracked them longitudinally. The protocol was immunoSEQ multiplex PCR, while the TCRdb copy is restricted to in-frame clones and leaves out a portion. This sample has 250,000 to 350,000 clones, with roughly nine tenths found just once. This chain links TRBV5-5 with TRBJ2-7; 10 bases align to TRBD2. The source is a woman aged 25 to 39 with COVID-19, enrolled during active disease. Specimen: peripheral blood. The CDR3 is CASLRLAGPYEQYF. The CDR3 DNA is TGTGCCAGTTTACGACTAGCGGGTCCCTACGAGCAGTACTTC.